Given below is one T cell receptor beta chain in context. This entry comes from a study of tumor-infiltrating lymphocytes in oesophageal squamous cell carcinoma. The V gene's germline CDR1 is MNHNY and CDR2 SVGAGI (reference sequence). The CDR3 runs 15 residues. TCRdb re-called the PCR reads through MiXCR, storing one row per CDR3 protein. The sample yields about 15,000 distinct CDR3 sequences, 45% to 50% seen once. Sequencing was carried out using blood. The source of this sequence is a male donor with esophageal squamous cell carcinoma. The rearrangement uses TRBV6-6 and TRBJ2-4; 9 nucleotides agree with TRBD1. The DNA end is more similar to TRBJ1-2, so the J call may be wrong. The CDR3 DNA reads TGTGCCAGCAGTTACTCCGCAGGACAGGGGAATGGCTACACCTTC. Translating it yields CASSYSAGQGNGYTF.